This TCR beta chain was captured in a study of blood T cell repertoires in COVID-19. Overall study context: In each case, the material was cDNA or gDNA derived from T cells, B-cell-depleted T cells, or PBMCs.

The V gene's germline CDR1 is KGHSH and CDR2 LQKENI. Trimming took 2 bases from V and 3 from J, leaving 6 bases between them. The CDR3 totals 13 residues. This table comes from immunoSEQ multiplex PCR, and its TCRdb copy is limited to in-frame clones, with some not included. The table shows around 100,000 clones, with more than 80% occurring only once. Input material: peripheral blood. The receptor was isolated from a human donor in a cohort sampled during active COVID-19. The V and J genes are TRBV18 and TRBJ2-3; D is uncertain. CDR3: CASSPALTDTQYF. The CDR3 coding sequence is TGTGCCAGCTCACCAGCCCTAACAGATACGCAGTATTTT.